What follows are 26 T cell receptor beta chains derived from one specimen sequenced in a study of T cells expressing NK-cell markers. TCRdb reprocessed the 5' RACE reads, keeping one entry per CDR3 protein, no DNA. In total, the table holds 250,000 to 300,000 distinct CDR3 sequences. The sequenced material came from blood T cells: a sorted CD56 or NKG2C T cell subset, CD4+ or CD8+ T cells, or bulk PBMC T cells (not recorded which). These receptors originate from a woman between 18 and 69 years old in good health.

CDR3 amino acids: CASNPQGGTQYF. The chain has TRBV19 and TRBJ2-3; TCRdb's D call, TRBD1, is unchecked because there is no DNA. Germline CDR1 and CDR2: LNHDA and SQIVND (reference sequence). This CDR3 is 12 amino acids long.

V is TRBV6-2 or TRBV6-3 and J is TRBJ2-5; TCRdb reports TRBD2, a call that lacks DNA to check it against. From germline, CDR1 is MNHEY and CDR2 SVGEGT. This CDR3 region has 15 residues. CDR3 protein: CASNLIGLAQETQYF.

This CDR3 is CASSTPQGARADTQYF. V usage is TRBV28 and J usage is TRBJ2-3; TCRdb's D gene call, TRBD1, goes unchecked for lack of DNA. In germline, CDR1 is MDHEN, CDR2 SYDVKM. The CDR3 spans 16 residues.

The rearrangement uses TRBV4-2 and TRBJ2-2; TCRdb outputs TRBD2, but without DNA this stays unchecked. The CDR3 runs 13 residues. Germline CDR1 and CDR2: LGHNA and YNFKEQ. The CDR3: CASSQEGGGELFF.

The rearrangement joins TRBV5-5 to TRBJ1-2; TCRdb's assignment of TRBD1 cannot be checked, as there is no DNA. Germline assignment: CDR1 SGHKS and CDR2 YYEKEE (reference sequence). The CDR3 consists of 14 residues. CDR3 sequence: CASSLGQGTYGYTF.

The chain links TRBV20-1 to TRBJ1-1; the D call from TCRdb, TRBD1, cannot be confirmed without DNA. The germline gives CDR1 DFQATT, CDR2 SNEGSKA (reference sequence). The CDR3 consists of 16 residues. The CDR3 here is CSARWGGGQTNTEAFF.

V is TRBV20-1 and J is TRBJ1-1; TCRdb's assignment of TRBD1 cannot be checked, as there is no DNA. Germline loops: CDR1 DFQATT, CDR2 SNEGSKA (reference sequence). This CDR3 region has 12 residues. The CDR3 reads CSADRSGTEAFF.

The gene calls are TRBV20-1 and TRBJ1-1; TCRdb's assignment of TRBD1 cannot be checked, as there is no DNA. This CDR3 contains 14 residues. Germline CDR1 reads DFQATT; CDR2 reads SNEGSKA (reference sequence). CDR3 sequence reads: CSARAGQLNTEAFF.

This chain connects TRBV6-1 to TRBJ2-3. Looked up from germline, CDR1 is MNHNS and CDR2 is SASEGT. This CDR3 has 15 residues. Here the CDR3 reads CASSPFRRAADTQYF.

V is TRBV20-1 and J is TRBJ2-4; TCRdb gives TRBD2 as the D gene, but with no DNA this cannot be confirmed. CDR3 length: 19 amino acids. Germline V lookup: CDR1 DFQATT, CDR2 SNEGSKA (reference sequence). The CDR3: CSASTSSSGGVIAKNIQYF.

The genes are TRBV19 and TRBJ2-3. The germline CDR1 and CDR2 sequences are LNHDA and SQIVND (reference sequence). CDR3 length equals 13 residues. This CDR3 reads CASSGLGPDTQYF.

The rearrangement links TRBV12-3 or TRBV12-4 to TRBJ1-5; TCRdb's assignment of TRBD1 cannot be checked, as there is no DNA. The CDR3 covers 14 residues. CDR3 sequence: CASSTGTPNQPQHF.

The rearrangement joins TRBV6-2 or TRBV6-3 to TRBJ2-7; TCRdb outputs TRBD2, but without DNA this stays unchecked. The length of the CDR3 is 16 residues. Germline V CDR1 and CDR2: MNHEY, SVGEGT. CDR3 loop: CASSPPLAGGLREQYF.

The chain joins TRBV20-1 to TRBJ2-3; TCRdb names TRBD1, which stays unverified in the absence of DNA. The germline gives CDR1 DFQATT, CDR2 SNEGSKA (reference sequence). This CDR3 has 15 amino acids. The CDR3 sequence: CSASHRGHSTDTQYF.

The gene calls are TRBV5-1 and TRBJ1-6; TCRdb selects TRBD1, and the lack of DNA leaves this call unchecked. This CDR3 has 15 amino acids. In germline, CDR1 is SGHRS, CDR2 YFSETQ. The CDR3 sequence: CATPRGTRPNSPLHF.

V and J are TRBV27 and TRBJ2-3; TCRdb's D gene call, TRBD1, goes unchecked for lack of DNA. Germline values: CDR1 MNHEY, CDR2 SMNVEV (reference sequence). This CDR3 has 16 amino acids. The CDR3 protein is CASSLSGTGYTDTQYF.

This rearrangement joins TRBV3-1 to TRBJ1-2; checking the TCRdb D call of TRBD1 is not possible without DNA. CDR3 length equals 15 residues. CDR1 LGHDT and CDR2 YNNKEL come from the germline V gene (reference sequence). CDR3 sequence: CASSQRGVLNYGYTF.

V and J are TRBV7-6 and TRBJ1-3; the TCRdb call, TRBD1, lacks DNA for checking. The CDR3 has 14 residues. The germline V gene has CDR1 SGHVS and CDR2 FNYEAQ. The CDR3 loop is CASSETGGVGAIYF.

The chain employs TRBV18 and TRBJ1-3. CDR1 is KGHSH, CDR2 LQKENI, per germline. This CDR3 has 14 amino acids. The CDR3 is CASSRQDSGNTIYF.

The chain uses TRBV6-2 or TRBV6-3 and TRBJ2-7; TCRdb designates TRBD1, a call that cannot be tested without DNA. This CDR3 comprises 16 residues. Germline values: CDR1 MNHEY, CDR2 SVGEGT. Here the CDR3 reads CASTPLGRDRTYEQYF.

This chain uses TRBV7-8 with TRBJ1-6. This CDR3 contains 16 residues. Looked up from germline, CDR1 is SGHVS and CDR2 is FQNEAQ. The CDR3: CASSSVTAGGNSPLHF.

The chain joins TRBV6-1 to TRBJ1-6. The CDR3 contains 12 residues. The germline V gene encodes CDR1 MNHNS and CDR2 SASEGT. The CDR3 reads CASSEDLRPLHF.

The chain uses TRBV6-5 and TRBJ2-3; lacking DNA, the TRBD1 call made by TCRdb goes unchecked. Germline CDR1 and CDR2: MNHEY and SVGAGI. The CDR3 runs to 18 residues. Here the CDR3 reads CASSSHPGRMGMTDTQYF.

V usage is TRBV6-1 and J usage is TRBJ2-7; there is no DNA to check the TCRdb D call of TRBD1. The germline V gene encodes CDR1 MNHNS and CDR2 SASEGT. CDR3 length: 15 residues. CDR3 protein: CASTKTGVYSYEQYF.

The chain has TRBV4-3 and TRBJ1-6. Germline lookup yields CDR1 LGHNA and CDR2 YSLEER. The CDR3 spans 13 residues. CDR3 amino acids: CASSQAEESPLHF.

The rearrangement joins TRBV18 to TRBJ2-1; TCRdb selects TRBD2, and the lack of DNA leaves this call unchecked. CDR1 and CDR2 (germline): KGHSH, LQKENI. CDR3 length equals 18 residues. CDR3 sequence reads: CASSPPGLAGGKYNEQFF. Combining the CDR3 with reference TRBV18 and TRBJ2-1 gives the whole variable domain NAGVMQNPRHLVRRRGQEARLRCSPMKGHSHVYWYRQLPEEGLKFMVYLQKENIIDESGMPKERFSAEFPKEGPSILRIQQVVRGDSAAYFCASSPPGLAGGKYNEQFFGPGTRLTVL.